This T cell receptor beta chain emerged from a study of cytomegalovirus exposure and HLA in healthy donors. Per germline, CDR1 SGHTA and CDR2 FQGTGA. The CDR3 loop spans 14 amino acids. The germline V and J ends were trimmed by 5 bases and 3 bases, with 13 bases remaining between them. Findings of the study overall: A link between a missense DCLRE1C variant and TCR beta V- and J-gene trimming emerged from a later analysis. Judged likely to be a sequencing artifact was a cluster of highly shared sequence variants. Cytomegalovirus-associated TCR beta chains were listed, numbering some 170.

Worth noting for this clone: What it recognizes is unknown.

Amplification used 60 Vbeta primers and 13 Jbeta primers. Generated by immunoSEQ multiplex PCR, the TCRdb table keeps only in-frame clones and is missing some. The sample has 310,000 or so clones; around 90% are singletons. The receptor's source is a young woman in good health and CMV-seronegative. The rearrangement links TRBV7-3 to TRBJ1-1; D uncertain. Sequenced material: PBMCs. In DNA form, the CDR3 reads TGTGCCAGCAGCCATGAAGGAGGTCACACTGAAGCTTTCTTT. Translated, it gives CASSHEGGHTEAFF.